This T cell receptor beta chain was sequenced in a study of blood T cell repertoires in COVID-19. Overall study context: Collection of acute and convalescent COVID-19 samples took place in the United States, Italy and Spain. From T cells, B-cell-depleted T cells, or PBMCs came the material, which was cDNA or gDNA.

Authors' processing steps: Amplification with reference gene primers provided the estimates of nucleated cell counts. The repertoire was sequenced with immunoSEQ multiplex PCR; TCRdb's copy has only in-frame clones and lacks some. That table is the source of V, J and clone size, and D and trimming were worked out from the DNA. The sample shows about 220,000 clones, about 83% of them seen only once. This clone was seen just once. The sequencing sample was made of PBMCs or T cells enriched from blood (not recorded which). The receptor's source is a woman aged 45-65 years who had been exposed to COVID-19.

In DNA, the CDR3 is TGTGCCAGCGGACAGACGAGTGGAAACACCATATATTTT. The encoded protein is CASGQTSGNTIYF. J is TRBJ1-3 and V is TRBV6-5; tentative D call: TRBD1 (6 bases). CDR3 length: 13 residues. The germline CDR1 and CDR2 sequences are MNHEY and SVGAGI. Trimming removed 8 bases from V and 3 bases from J, with 11 bases in between.